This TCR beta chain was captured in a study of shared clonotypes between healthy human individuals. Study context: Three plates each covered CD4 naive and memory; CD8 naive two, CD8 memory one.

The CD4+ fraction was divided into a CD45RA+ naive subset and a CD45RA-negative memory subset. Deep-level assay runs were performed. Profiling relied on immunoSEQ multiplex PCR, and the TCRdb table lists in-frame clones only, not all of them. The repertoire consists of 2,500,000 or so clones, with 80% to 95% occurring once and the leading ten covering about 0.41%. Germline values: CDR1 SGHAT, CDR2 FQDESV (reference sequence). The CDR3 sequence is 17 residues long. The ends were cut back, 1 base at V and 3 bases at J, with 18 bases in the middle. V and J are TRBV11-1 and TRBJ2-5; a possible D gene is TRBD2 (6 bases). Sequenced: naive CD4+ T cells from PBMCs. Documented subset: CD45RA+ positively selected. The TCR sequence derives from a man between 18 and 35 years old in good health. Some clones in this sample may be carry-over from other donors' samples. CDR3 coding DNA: TGTGCCAGCAGCTTAGGTCGGGCTAGCGACCGGAAAGAGACCCAGTACTTC. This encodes CASSLGRASDRKETQYF.